The rows below give T cell receptor beta chains drawn from one sample of a study of T cells after yellow fever vaccination. TCRdb recomputed calls from the 5' RACE reads with MiXCR, one row per CDR3 protein. The sample carries about 220,000 distinct CDR3 sequences, approximately 3.2% recorded once. Sequenced material: CD4+ T cells sorted from PBMCs, taken 10 days after the yellow fever booster vaccination. These receptors were collected from a man aged 18 to 29 who received the YFV17D yellow fever vaccine. The conserved cysteine and the conserved F or W are not part of the CDR3 here.

V gene: TRBV2
J gene: TRBJ2-3
CDR3 protein: ASRRTDTQY

V gene: TRBV5-1
J gene: TRBJ2-1
CDR3 protein: ASSPRPDGEQF

V gene: TRBV3-1
J gene: TRBJ2-4
CDR3 protein: ASSQAGGENIQY

V gene: TRBV6-2/TRBV6-3
J gene: TRBJ1-1
CDR3 protein: ASRTWTGEAF

V gene: TRBV7-9
J gene: TRBJ1-6
CDR3 protein: ASSDAGSPLH

V gene: TRBV20-1
J gene: TRBJ1-2
CDR3 protein: SARATGGNGYT

V gene: TRBV19
J gene: TRBJ1-1
CDR3 protein: ASRAGRLNTEAF

V gene: TRBV5-1
J gene: TRBJ2-3
CDR3 protein: ASSLAGTSGGAGTDTQY

V gene: TRBV18
J gene: TRBJ1-4
CDR3 protein: ASSATPEGEKLF

V gene: TRBV12-3/TRBV12-4
J gene: TRBJ1-5
CDR3 protein: ASSLDPAKNQPQH

V gene: TRBV5-1
J gene: TRBJ1-6
CDR3 protein: ASSLEGITNSPLH

V gene: TRBV7-2
J gene: TRBJ2-3
CDR3 protein: ASSSSGGAVRTDTQY

V gene: TRBV27
J gene: TRBJ1-5
CDR3 protein: ASSLTSLRPQH

V gene: TRBV28
J gene: TRBJ1-2
CDR3 protein: ASSLYRAPRGYS

V gene: TRBV20-1
J gene: TRBJ2-2
CDR3 protein: SARTARLGELF